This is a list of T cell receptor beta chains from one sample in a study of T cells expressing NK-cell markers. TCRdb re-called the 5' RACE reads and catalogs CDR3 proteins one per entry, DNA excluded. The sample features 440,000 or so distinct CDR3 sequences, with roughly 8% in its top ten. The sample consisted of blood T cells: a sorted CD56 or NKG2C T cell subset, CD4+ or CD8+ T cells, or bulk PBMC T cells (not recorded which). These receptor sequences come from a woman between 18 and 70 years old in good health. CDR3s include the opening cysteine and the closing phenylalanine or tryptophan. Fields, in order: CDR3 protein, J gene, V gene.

cdr3_aa: CASSPRPDSPETQYF; j_call: TRBJ2-5; v_call: TRBV7-3
cdr3_aa: CSAMVAGVVYEQYF; j_call: TRBJ2-7; v_call: TRBV20-1
cdr3_aa: CASSLHGSGLGTDTQYF; j_call: TRBJ2-3; v_call: TRBV7-3
cdr3_aa: CASSFGTGTYNEQFF; j_call: TRBJ2-1; v_call: TRBV5-6
cdr3_aa: CASKRIGGATDTQYF; j_call: TRBJ2-3; v_call: TRBV7-3
cdr3_aa: CGWGDYNEQFF; j_call: TRBJ2-1; v_call: TRBV30
cdr3_aa: CASSPYGTGELFF; j_call: TRBJ2-2; v_call: TRBV7-9
cdr3_aa: CASSFVGSIETQYF; j_call: TRBJ2-5; v_call: TRBV11-1
cdr3_aa: CASSPGTYSGNQPQHF; j_call: TRBJ1-5; v_call: TRBV27
cdr3_aa: CATSPDSVGGYTF; j_call: TRBJ1-2; v_call: TRBV15
cdr3_aa: CASSWKGRQAFF; j_call: TRBJ1-1; v_call: TRBV28
cdr3_aa: CASSLVEGAQRRDTQYF; j_call: TRBJ2-3; v_call: TRBV5-1
cdr3_aa: CAWTERGEQFF; j_call: TRBJ2-1; v_call: TRBV30
cdr3_aa: CSVRGRYNEQFF; j_call: TRBJ2-1; v_call: TRBV20-1
cdr3_aa: CASSHDETSDETQYF; j_call: TRBJ2-5; v_call: TRBV3-1
cdr3_aa: CASSLGLAVGEETQYF; j_call: TRBJ2-5; v_call: TRBV27
cdr3_aa: CAITPLVGGNSPLHF; j_call: TRBJ1-6; v_call: TRBV28
cdr3_aa: CSAAGTSIYNEQFF; j_call: TRBJ2-1; v_call: TRBV20-1
cdr3_aa: CASTNSGTSGGYTF; j_call: TRBJ1-2; v_call: TRBV7-9
cdr3_aa: CASSPRPGVGNEKLFF; j_call: TRBJ1-4; v_call: TRBV14
cdr3_aa: CARSFQGAFEKLFF; j_call: TRBJ1-4; v_call: TRBV5-3
cdr3_aa: CASSSPLSGRSYNEQFF; j_call: TRBJ2-1; v_call: TRBV7-9
cdr3_aa: CASSVSASGGQETQYF; j_call: TRBJ2-5; v_call: TRBV9
cdr3_aa: CASSQAAVSGNTIYF; j_call: TRBJ1-3; v_call: TRBV4-3
cdr3_aa: CASSHPGQMNTEAFF; j_call: TRBJ1-1; v_call: TRBV6-1
cdr3_aa: CASSLGPLSSYNEQFF; j_call: TRBJ2-1; v_call: TRBV5-4
cdr3_aa: CASSLGQAGNYGYTF; j_call: TRBJ1-2; v_call: TRBV5-1
cdr3_aa: CASQDTNQPQHF; j_call: TRBJ1-5; v_call: TRBV12-3/TRBV12-4
cdr3_aa: CASSYIGGERSTQYF; j_call: TRBJ2-5; v_call: TRBV11-2